A single sample is the source of the 26 T cell receptor beta chains below, sequenced in a study of shared clonotypes between healthy human individuals. Clones were sequenced by immunoSEQ multiplex PCR, and TCRdb holds only the in-frame ones, with some missing. The sample includes roughly 1 million clones, around 76% of them seen just once. Sequenced sample: memory CD4+ T cells sorted from blood. The subset here: CD45RA-negative fraction. All receptors come from a young man in good health.

The rearrangement joins TRBV2 to TRBJ2-2; 8 nucleotides agree with TRBD1. J was trimmed by 1 base and V by 10 bases; bases with no gene match: 5. The germline V gene has CDR1 SNHLY and CDR2 FYNNEI. This CDR3 has 14 amino acids. CDR3 residues: CATQGAWNTGELFF. CDR3 DNA sequence: TGTGCCACGCAGGGGGCGTGGAACACCGGGGAGCTGTTTTTT.

This clone was counted between two and nine times. The rearrangement links TRBV4-1 to TRBJ1-5; 8 positions agree with TRBD1. The germline CDR1 and CDR2 sequences are MGHRA and YSYEKL. This CDR3 region has 16 residues. The ends lost 3 bases at V and 1 base at J; junction bases unmatched: 5. CDR3 residues: CASSQTGVGSNQPQHF. In nucleotides, the CDR3 is TGCGCCAGCAGCCAGACAGGGGTAGGGAGCAATCAGCCCCAGCATTTT.

V and J are TRBV2 and TRBJ2-6; TRBD1 agrees at 7 bases. Germline assignment: CDR1 SNHLY and CDR2 FYNNEI. This CDR3 spans 14 amino acids. V lost 9 bases, J lost 2 bases, and 4 bases stayed unmatched. The CDR3 reads CARSDRAGANVLTF. The CDR3 DNA is TGTGCCAGATCAGACAGGGCTGGGGCCAACGTCCTGACTTTC.

This clone was observed many times. The chain links TRBV30 to TRBJ1-1, with D uncertain. The V end was cut by 4 bases, the J end by 0 bases, with 6 bases between. Germline lookup yields CDR1 GTSNPN and CDR2 SVGIG (reference sequence). This CDR3 region has 12 residues. CDR3 in amino acids: CAWKTMNTEAFF. CDR3 nucleotide sequence: TGTGCCTGGAAGACCATGAACACTGAAGCTTTCTTT.

The rearrangement links TRBV5-4 to TRBJ1-1; TRBD1 matches 7 bases. This CDR3 spans 13 amino acids. Trimming removed 4 bases from V and 5 bases from J; junction bases left unmatched: 5. Germline CDR1 reads SGHNT; CDR2 reads YYREEE (reference sequence). CDR3 sequence reads: CASSMTGFTEAFF. CDR3 nucleotides: TGTGCCAGCAGCATGACAGGGTTTACTGAAGCTTTCTTT.

The CDR3 sequence is CASQETQYF. For the CDR3, the DNA is TGTGCCAGCCAGGAGACCCAGTACTTC. This chain joins TRBV6-4 and TRBJ2-5; D is undetermined. Germline V gene sequence: CDR1 MRHNA, CDR2 SNTAGT. The CDR3 has 9 residues. V was clipped by 8 bases and J by 5 bases, with 3 bases between them.

This clone showed up just once. The rearrangement joins TRBV29-1 to TRBJ2-7; D gene ambiguous. This CDR3 has 13 residues. V lost 4 bases and J lost 5, with 15 bases in between. CDR1 is SQVTM, CDR2 ANQGSEA, per germline. The CDR3, as DNA: TGCAGCGTTGGTTCCCTCGTGTCCAACGAGCAGTACTTC. Translation gives CSVGSLVSNEQYF.

The chain uses TRBV5-6 and TRBJ2-1; D remains ambiguous. Germline lookup yields CDR1 SGHDT and CDR2 YYEEEE. Trimming removed 4 bases at V and 0 bases at J, with 14 bases between. The CDR3 length is 16 residues. CDR3 amino acids: CASSGDKGSSYNEQFF. In DNA, the CDR3 is TGTGCCAGCAGCGGAGACAAGGGCAGCTCCTACAATGAGCAGTTCTTC. Using reference TRBV5-6 and TRBJ2-1 for the parts outside the CDR3, the full variable domain is DAGVTQSPTHLIKTRGQQVTLRCSPKSGHDTVSWYQQALGQGPQFIFQYYEEEERQRGNFPDRFSGHQFPNYSSELNVNALLLGDSALYLCASSGDKGSSYNEQFFGPGTRLTVL.

Details on this clone: At the DNA level, this CDR3 is encoded by other sequences in the same sample as well. The V call is TRBV12-5, the J call TRBJ1-1; no firm D call. V shed 1 base and J shed 0 bases, with 3 bases lying between them. This CDR3 region has 13 residues. Germline assignment: CDR1 LGHNT and CDR2 FRNRAP. The CDR3 spells CASGLGVNTEAFF. For the CDR3, the DNA is TGTGCTAGTGGTTTGGGGGTGAACACTGAAGCTTTCTTT.

This clone was seen only a few times. The identical CDR3 is also encoded by other nucleotide sequences in the sample. The CDR3 loop is CAWSSGSGNTIYF. In DNA form, the CDR3 reads TGTGCCTGGAGTTCAGGGAGTGGAAACACCATATATTTT. The V and J genes are TRBV30 and TRBJ1-3; D is perhaps TRBD1 (5 bases). The V gene lost 2 bases and the J gene lost 3 bases, with 8 bases spanning the gap. The CDR3 loop spans 13 amino acids. Germline-derived CDR1 and CDR2 are GTSNPN and SVGIG (reference sequence).

The chain combines TRBV7-8 with TRBJ2-5, with TRBD2 matching 7 bases. With V trimmed by 4 bases and J by 4 bases, 6 bases remained unmatched. The germline V gene encodes CDR1 SGHVS and CDR2 FQNEAQ. CDR3 length: 14 residues. CDR3 coding DNA: TGTGCCAGCAGCTCCGGGACTATTGGAGAGACCCAGTACTTC. Protein product: CASSSGTIGETQYF.

The V and J genes are TRBV10-3 and TRBJ2-7; 7 bases match TRBD1. This CDR3 is 14 amino acids long. Germline lookup yields CDR1 ENHRY and CDR2 SYGVKD. Trimming removed 0 bases from V and 4 bases from J; junction bases left unmatched: 3. The CDR3 sequence: CAISESGQLYEQYF. DNA for the CDR3: TGTGCCATCAGTGAGTCGGGACAGTTATACGAGCAGTACTTC.

CDR3 loop: CASGPGKRSGNTIYF. Written as DNA, the CDR3 is TGTGCCAGTGGCCCTGGAAAGAGATCTGGAAACACCATATATTTT. This rearrangement joins TRBV19 to TRBJ1-3; no definite D call. Trimming removed 8 bases from V and 1 base from J, with 15 bases in between. CDR1 is LNHDA and CDR2 is SQIVND in the germline V gene (reference sequence). This CDR3 has 15 amino acids.

This chain joins TRBV7-8 and TRBJ2-5; 11 nucleotides line up with TRBD2. The CDR3 covers 16 residues. Unmatched junction bases numbered 3, after V lost 3 bases and J lost 0 bases. The germline CDR1 and CDR2 sequences are SGHVS and FQNEAQ. CDR3 loop: CASSFNSGGDQETQYF. The CDR3 nucleotides read TGTGCCAGCAGCTTCAATAGCGGGGGGGACCAAGAGACCCAGTACTTC.

V is TRBV30 and J is TRBJ2-4; D is ambiguous. Germline V lookup: CDR1 GTSNPN, CDR2 SVGIG (reference sequence). Trimming took off 1 base at V and 3 bases at J, with 4 bases between the two ends. CDR3 length: 12 amino acids. The CDR3 DNA is TGTGCCTGGAGTGACATCAAAAACATTCAGTACTTC. Amino acids: CAWSDIKNIQYF. Supplemented by reference TRBV30 and TRBJ2-4, the full variable domain reads SQTIHQWPATLVQPVGSPLSLECTVEGTSNPNLYWYRQAAGRGLQLLFYSVGIGQISSEVPQNLSASRPQDRQFILSSKKLLLSDSGFYLCAWSDIKNIQYFGAGTRLSVL.

The chain couples TRBV19 to TRBJ2-3, with 7 bases lining up with TRBD1. Looked up from germline, CDR1 is LNHDA and CDR2 is SQIVND (reference sequence). The CDR3 length is 13 residues. The V gene end was trimmed by 9 bases and the J gene end by 3 bases; junction bases not matched to a gene: 6. CDR3 sequence reads: CARRQGATDTQYF. The CDR3 nucleotides are TGTGCCAGAAGACAGGGTGCAACAGATACGCAGTATTTT.

The chain recombines TRBV19 with TRBJ1-5; perhaps TRBD1 as D (5 bases). V shed 4 bases and J shed 3 bases, with 13 bases lying between them. The length of the CDR3 is 15 residues. Germline CDR1 is LNHDA and CDR2 is SQIVND (reference sequence). The CDR3 reads CASSNSAGPNQPQHF. CDR3 bases: TGTGCCAGTAGTAATTCGGCAGGGCCCAATCAGCCCCAGCATTTT. The full variable domain, with the rest looked up from reference TRBV19 and TRBJ1-5, is DGGITQSPKYLFRKEGQNVTLSCEQNLNHDAMYWYRQDPGQGLRLIYYSQIVNDFQKGDIAEGYSVSREKKESFPLTVTSAQKNPTAFYLCASSNSAGPNQPQHFGDGTRLSIL.

The rearrangement uses TRBV5-6 and TRBJ2-2; possibly TRBD2 for D (7 bases). The germline CDR1 and CDR2 sequences are SGHDT and YYEEEE. Trimming removed 0 bases from V and 5 bases from J, with 14 bases in between. The CDR3 runs to 16 residues. CDR3 in amino acids: CASSLVRGALTGELFF. The CDR3 nucleotides read TGTGCCAGCAGCTTGGTCCGGGGGGCGCTTACCGGGGAGCTGTTTTTT.

The rearrangement joins TRBV6-1 to TRBJ2-5; the D gene is possibly TRBD1 (5 bases). Matching the DNA end better, TRBJ2-7 makes the J call doubtful. The CDR3 spans 14 residues. Germline V gene data show CDR1 as MNHNS and CDR2 as SASEGT. CDR3 protein: CASSGGQGSYEQYF. Written as DNA, the CDR3 is TGTGCCAGCAGTGGAGGACAAGGGTCCTACGAGCAGTACTTC.

This rearrangement joins TRBV6-1 to TRBJ1-2; no reliable D call. Trimming took off 3 bases at V and 4 bases at J, with 9 bases between the two ends. The CDR3 is 13 amino acids. Germline loops: CDR1 MNHNS, CDR2 SASEGT. The CDR3: CASSEIGSYGYTF. The DNA for the CDR3 is TGTGCCAGCAGTGAGATTGGCAGCTATGGCTACACCTTC.

As DNA, the CDR3 is TGTGCCTGGAGTGTACAAGGGGGGACAGGGAGGTCACCCCTCCACTTT. Translation gives CAWSVQGGTGRSPLHF. The chain couples TRBV30 to TRBJ1-6, with 9 bases fitting TRBD1. V lost 0 bases, J lost 10 bases, and 10 bases stayed unmatched. Germline assignment: CDR1 GTSNPN and CDR2 SVGIG (reference sequence). The CDR3 spans 16 residues. The full variable domain, with the rest looked up from reference TRBV30 and TRBJ1-6, is SQTIHQWPATLVQPVGSPLSLECTVEGTSNPNLYWYRQAAGRGLQLLFYSVGIGQISSEVPQNLSASRPQDRQFILSSKKLLLSDSGFYLCAWSVQGGTGRSPLHFGNGTRLTVT.

V is TRBV5-1 and J is TRBJ2-2, with D perhaps matching TRBD1 (6 bases). The CDR3 runs to 14 residues. Germline V gene data show CDR1 as SGHRS and CDR2 as YFSETQ. The V end lost 3 bases, the J end lost 4 bases, and 10 bases lay between the germline ends. CDR3 DNA sequence: TGCGCCAGCAGCTCAGGGGTGGGCACCGGGGAGCTGTTTTTT. Translation gives CASSSGVGTGELFF.

The chain links TRBV6-1 to TRBJ2-7; possibly TRBD1 or TRBD2 for D (6 bases each). The CDR3 is 15 amino acids. Trimming left V 3 bases short and J 0 bases short, with 12 bases between. Germline V gene data show CDR1 as MNHNS and CDR2 as SASEGT. The CDR3 region has the DNA TGTGCCAGCAGTGATAAACAGGGACTCTCCTACGAGCAGTACTTC. Translating it yields CASSDKQGLSYEQYF.

The rearrangement joins TRBV9 to TRBJ2-2; D is perhaps TRBD1 (5 bases). Trimming took 1 base from V and 7 from J, leaving 14 bases between them. Germline assignment: CDR1 SGDLS and CDR2 YYNGEE. The CDR3 contains 15 residues. The CDR3 bases are TGTGCCAGCAGCGTAACTCAGGGTGTAGGCGGGGAGCTGTTTTTT. This encodes CASSVTQGVGGELFF.

V gene TRBV7-2 combines with J gene TRBJ2-5; 9 bases fit TRBD2. CDR1 is SGHTA, CDR2 FQGNSA, per germline. V gave up 1 base and J gave up 5 bases; unmatched junction bases: 11. The CDR3 is 17 amino acids. The CDR3 here is CASSLVVAGAKRETQYF. The CDR3 bases are TGTGCCAGCAGCTTAGTAGTAGCGGGAGCCAAAAGGGAGACCCAGTACTTC.

On this clone itself: Other DNA variants within this sample encode the same CDR3. The chain joins TRBV7-6 to TRBJ1-4; TRBD1 might be the D (5 bases). CDR1 is SGHVS, CDR2 FNYEAQ, per germline. The CDR3 extends over 13 amino acids. V was cut by 3 bases and J by 8 bases, with 10 bases left in between. The CDR3 sequence is CASSLGEAEKLFF. The DNA for the CDR3 is TGTGCCAGCAGCTTGGGGGAAGCGGAAAAACTGTTTTTT.